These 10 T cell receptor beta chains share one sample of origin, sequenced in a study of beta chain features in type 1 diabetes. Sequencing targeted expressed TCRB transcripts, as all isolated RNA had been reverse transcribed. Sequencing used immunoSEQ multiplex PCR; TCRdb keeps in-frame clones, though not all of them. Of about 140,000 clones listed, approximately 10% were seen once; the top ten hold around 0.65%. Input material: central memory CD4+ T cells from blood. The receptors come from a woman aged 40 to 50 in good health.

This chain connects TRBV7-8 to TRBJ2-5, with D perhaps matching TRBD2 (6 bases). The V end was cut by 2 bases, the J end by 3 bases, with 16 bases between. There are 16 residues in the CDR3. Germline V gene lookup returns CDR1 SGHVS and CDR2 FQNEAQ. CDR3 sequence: CASSLSGGLAEETQYF. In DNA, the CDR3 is TGTGCCAGCAGCTTAAGTGGAGGGCTCGCAGAAGAGACCCAGTACTTC.

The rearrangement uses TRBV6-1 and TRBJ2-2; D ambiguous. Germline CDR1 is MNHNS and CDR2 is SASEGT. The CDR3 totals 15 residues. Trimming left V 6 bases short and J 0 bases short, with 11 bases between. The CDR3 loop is CASSLRRTNTGELFF. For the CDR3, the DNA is TGTGCCAGCAGCTTGAGGCGGACGAACACCGGGGAGCTGTTTTTT.

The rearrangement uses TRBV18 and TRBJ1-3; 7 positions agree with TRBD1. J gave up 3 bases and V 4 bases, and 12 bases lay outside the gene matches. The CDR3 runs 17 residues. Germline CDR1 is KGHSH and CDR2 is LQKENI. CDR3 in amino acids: CASSLRQGVSDGNTIYF. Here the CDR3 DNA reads TGTGCCAGCTCACTCAGACAGGGTGTTTCAGATGGAAACACCATATATTTT.

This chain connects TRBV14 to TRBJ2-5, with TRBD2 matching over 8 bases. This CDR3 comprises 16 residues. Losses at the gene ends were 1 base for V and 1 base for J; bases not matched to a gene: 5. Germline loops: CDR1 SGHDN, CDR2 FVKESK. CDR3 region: CASSQGVAGTQETQYF. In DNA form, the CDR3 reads TGTGCCAGCAGCCAAGGGGTAGCGGGGACCCAAGAGACCCAGTACTTC.

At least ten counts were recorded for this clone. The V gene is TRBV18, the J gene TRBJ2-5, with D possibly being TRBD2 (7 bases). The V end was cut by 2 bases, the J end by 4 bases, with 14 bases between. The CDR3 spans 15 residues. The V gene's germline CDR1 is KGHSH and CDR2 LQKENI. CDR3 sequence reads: CASSPASAGAETQYF. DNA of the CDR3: TGTGCCAGCTCACCAGCCAGCGCGGGGGCAGAGACCCAGTACTTC.

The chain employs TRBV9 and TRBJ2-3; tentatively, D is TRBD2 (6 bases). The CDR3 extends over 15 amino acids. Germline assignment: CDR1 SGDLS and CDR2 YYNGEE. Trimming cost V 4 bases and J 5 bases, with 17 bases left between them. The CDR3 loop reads CASSSRDSLGDTQYF. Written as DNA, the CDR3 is TGTGCCAGCAGCTCCCGGGACTCCCTCGGAGATACGCAGTATTTT.

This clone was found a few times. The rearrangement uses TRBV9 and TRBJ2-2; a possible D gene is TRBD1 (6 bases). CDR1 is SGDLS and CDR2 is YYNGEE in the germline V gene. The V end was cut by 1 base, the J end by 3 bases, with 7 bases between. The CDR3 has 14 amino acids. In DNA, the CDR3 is TGTGCCAGCAGCGTACGGACAGACACCGGGGAGCTGTTTTTT. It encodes CASSVRTDTGELFF.

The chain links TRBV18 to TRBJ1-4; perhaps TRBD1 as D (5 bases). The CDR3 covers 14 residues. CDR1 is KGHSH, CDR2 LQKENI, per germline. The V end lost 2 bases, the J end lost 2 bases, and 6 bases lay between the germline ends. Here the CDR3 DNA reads TGTGCCAGCTCACCAGGGGCGACTAATGAAAAACTGTTTTTT. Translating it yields CASSPGATNEKLFF.

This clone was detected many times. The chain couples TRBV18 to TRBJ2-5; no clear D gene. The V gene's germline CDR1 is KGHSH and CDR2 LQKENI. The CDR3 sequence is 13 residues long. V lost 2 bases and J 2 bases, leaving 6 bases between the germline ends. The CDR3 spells CASSPEAQETQYF. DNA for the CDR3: TGTGCCAGCTCACCAGAGGCACAAGAGACCCAGTACTTC.

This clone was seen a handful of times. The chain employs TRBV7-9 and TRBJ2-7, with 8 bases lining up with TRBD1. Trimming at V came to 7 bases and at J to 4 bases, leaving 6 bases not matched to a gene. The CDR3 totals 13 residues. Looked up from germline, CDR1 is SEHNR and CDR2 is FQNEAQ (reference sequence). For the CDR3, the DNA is TGTGCCAGCAACATGGGACAGGAGTACGAGCAGTACTTC. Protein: CASNMGQEYEQYF.